This T cell receptor beta chain was captured in a study of memory CD4+ T cells and cytomegalovirus serostatus. Regarding the study as a whole: The CMV-associated TCR signature appears largely within the CD4+ memory repertoire. CMV serostatus prediction reached median AUC about 0.95, or 0.9 with US-trained model.

The sort gate was single viable CD3+CD4+CD8-CD45RO+ cells for memory CD4+ T cells. Donors' CMV status reflects serum IgG against pp150, pp28, p38, p52. This clone was counted a few times. Its target is unknown. Per the original methods: After removing out-of-frame reads, approximately 2 million distinct TCRbeta sequences remained. Only in-frame clones appear in the TCRdb table, and some are missing; sequencing was by immunoSEQ multiplex PCR. Clonal size and the V and J genes are those of that table, whereas D and trimming came from the DNA. The table shows 58,000 or so clones, with over 70% occurring only once. Germline CDR1 and CDR2: SQVTM and ANQGSEA. CDR3 length: 13 residues. J gave up 5 bases and V 3 bases, and 2 bases lay outside the gene matches.

The source of this sequence is an adult in good health and CMV-seropositive. Sequencing was performed on memory CD4+ T cells from blood. This chain links TRBV29-1 with TRBJ1-2, with 11 nucleotides matching TRBD1. The CDR3 sequence is CSVERDRGYGYTF. CDR3 sequence (DNA): TGCAGCGTTGAGAGGGACAGGGGGTATGGCTACACCTTC.